This TCR beta chain stems from a study of tissue T cells after allogeneic stem cell transplantation. This clone was detected only a few times. Antigen specificity is unknown. The gene names given are mouse names. Coverage ceases 1 residue before the CDR3 finishes, and the germline J gene fills in the end. Time point denoted: mouse harvest day 7 after allogeneic transplant. Tail vein injection delivered 10^7 T-cell-depleted bone marrow cells and 10^6 splenic CD5+ T cells. Study outcomes and limitations: Tissue-detected TCR repertoire was only partly captured by blood and spleen T cells. Anatomically similar tissues had similar TCR repertoires within each patient.

With 1 base removed from V and 6 bases from J, the gap between germline ends came to 6 bases. Germline-derived CDR1 and CDR2 are SGHND and FRSKSL. The CDR3 consists of 12 residues. Some clones are missing from TCRdb's copy, which holds only in-frame ones; the method was immunoSEQ multiplex PCR. The table records around 7,500 clones, approximately 55% of them present only once. The sequencing input was lymph node tissue. The chain joins TRBV15 to TRBJ1-1; no firm D call. The clonotype comes from a female BALB/c mouse given C57BL/6 T cells with graft-versus-host disease after an allogeneic hematopoietic cell transplant. CDR3 region: CASSLGRAEVFF. The covered CDR3 bases are TGTGCCAGCAGTTTAGGGAGGGCAGAAGTCTTC.